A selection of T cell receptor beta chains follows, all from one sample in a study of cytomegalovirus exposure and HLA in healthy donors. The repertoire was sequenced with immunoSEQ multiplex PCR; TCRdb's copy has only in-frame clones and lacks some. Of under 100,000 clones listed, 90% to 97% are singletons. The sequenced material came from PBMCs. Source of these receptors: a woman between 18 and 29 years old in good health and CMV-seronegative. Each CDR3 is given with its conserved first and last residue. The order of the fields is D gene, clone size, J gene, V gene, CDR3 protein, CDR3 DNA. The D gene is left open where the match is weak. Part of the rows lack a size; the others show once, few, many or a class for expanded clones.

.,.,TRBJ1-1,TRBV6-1,CASSERPAGGLAEAFF,TGTGCCAGCAGTGAACGCCCGGCAGGCGGGCTTGCTGAAGCTTTCTTT
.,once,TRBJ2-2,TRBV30,CAWRGPPDNGELFF,TGTGCCTGGAGGGGGCCCCCCGATAACGGGGAGCTGTTTTTT
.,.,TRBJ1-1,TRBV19,CASSIGNEAEAFF,TGTGCCAGTAGTATAGGCAATGAGGCTGAAGCTTTCTTT
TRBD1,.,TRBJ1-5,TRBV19,CASIQSMGQGSQPQHF,TGTGCCAGTATCCAATCAATGGGACAGGGATCTCAGCCCCAGCATTTT
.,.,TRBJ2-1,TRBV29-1,CSVVRGISYNEQFF,TGCAGCGTTGTTAGGGGCATCTCCTACAATGAGCAGTTCTTC
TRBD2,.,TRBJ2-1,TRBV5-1,CASSVGLAGVSAYNEQFF,TGCGCCAGCAGCGTGGGACTAGCGGGAGTTTCTGCCTACAATGAGCAGTTCTTC
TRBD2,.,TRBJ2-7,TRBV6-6,CASSYATSGVYEQYF,TGTGCCAGCAGTTACGCAACTAGCGGTGTGTACGAGCAGTACTTC
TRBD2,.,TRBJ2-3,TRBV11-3,CASSKNSGSTNTQYF,TGTGCCAGCAGCAAAAATAGCGGGAGTACAAATACGCAGTATTTT
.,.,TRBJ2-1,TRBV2,CASTGTYNEQFF,TGTGCCAGCACGGGGACATACAATGAGCAGTTCTTC
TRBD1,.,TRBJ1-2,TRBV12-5,CASGLTPDRAGYTF,TGTGCTAGTGGTTTGACTCCCGACAGGGCTGGCTACACCTTC
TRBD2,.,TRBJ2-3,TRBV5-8,CASSFTVLAGGRTDTQYF,TGTGCCAGCAGCTTCACTGTGCTAGCGGGAGGCAGGACAGATACGCAGTATTTT
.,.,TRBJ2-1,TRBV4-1,CASSQDQADSYNEQFF,TGCGCCAGCAGCCAAGATCAAGCGGACAGCTACAATGAGCAGTTCTTC
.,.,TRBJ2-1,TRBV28,CAGRGRGEQFF,TGTGCCGGAAGGGGTAGGGGGGAGCAGTTCTTC
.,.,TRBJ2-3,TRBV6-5,CASSYGGTSTDTQYF,TGTGCCAGCAGTTACGGTGGGACTAGCACAGATACGCAGTATTTT
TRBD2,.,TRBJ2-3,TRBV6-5,CASRPAGSTDTQYF,TGTGCCAGCAGGCCAGCGGGAAGCACAGATACGCAGTATTTT
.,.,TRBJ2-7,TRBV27,CASSFEGFRAYEQYF,TGTGCCAGCAGTTTTGAAGGTTTCCGGGCCTACGAGCAGTACTTC
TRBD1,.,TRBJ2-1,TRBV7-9,CASSGWTGAGNEQFF,TGTGCCAGCAGCGGATGGACAGGGGCGGGGAATGAGCAGTTCTTC
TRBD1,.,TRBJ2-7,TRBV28,CAVGGGQGIMEQYF,TGTGCCGTTGGGGGAGGACAGGGTATTATGGAGCAGTACTTC